This passage covers 21 T cell receptor beta chains from one sample sequenced in a study of T cell changes during pregnancy in multiple sclerosis. Only in-frame clones appear in the TCRdb table, and some are missing; sequencing was by immunoSEQ multiplex PCR. This sample has around 27,000 clones, with about 92% found just once. Here the sequenced sample was CD4+ T cells from peripheral blood mononuclear cells, taken in the first trimester of pregnancy. These TCRs come from a female donor with multiple sclerosis, enrolled in a pregnancy study.

This clone was counted only a few times. The chain recombines TRBV5-1 with TRBJ2-5; D possibly corresponds to TRBD1 (5 bases). This CDR3 is 14 amino acids long. The germline V gene has CDR1 SGHRS and CDR2 YFSETQ. V gave up 4 bases and J gave up 4 bases, with 14 bases separating them. The CDR3 spells CASSNGHLGETQYF. The CDR3 coding sequence is TGCGCCAGCAGCAATGGACACCTTGGAGAGACCCAGTACTTC.

The CDR3 region is CASSTTLNQPQHF. CDR3 nucleotide sequence: TGTGCCAGCAGTACTACCCTCAATCAGCCCCAGCATTTT. The rearrangement uses TRBV6-4 and TRBJ1-5; D is unresolved. CDR1 is MRHNA, CDR2 SNTAGT, per germline. The CDR3 is 13 residues long. V gave up 5 bases and J gave up 3 bases, with 8 bases separating them.

A single count supports this clone. This chain links TRBV28 with TRBJ1-3; 12 bases line up with TRBD1. The CDR3 is made up of 15 amino acids. V gave up 4 bases and J gave up 5 bases; unmatched junction bases: 3. Germline CDR1 MDHEN, CDR2 SYDVKM. The CDR3 loop is CASSSGQGARNTIYF. CDR3 DNA: TGTGCCAGCAGTTCGGGACAGGGGGCAAGAAACACCATATATTTT.

The J gene is TRBJ2-1, the V gene TRBV18; possibly TRBD2 for D (6 bases). The CDR3 has 13 residues. The germline V gene has CDR1 KGHSH and CDR2 LQKENI. V was trimmed by 1 base and J by 12 bases, leaving 13 bases between them. Here the CDR3 reads CASSPRELAPQFF. CDR3 DNA sequence: TGTGCCAGCTCACCACGGGAACTAGCCCCGCAGTTCTTC.

This clone was seen a handful of times. The genes are TRBV2 and TRBJ2-1; 7 nucleotides line up with TRBD1. The CDR3 is 14 residues long. CDR1 and CDR2 from the germline V gene are SNHLY and FYNNEI. V shed 3 bases and J 4 bases; nucleotides not matched to a gene: 3. The CDR3 DNA follows: TGTGCCAGCAGTGAGGACAGGCGGTACAATGAGCAGTTCTTC. As protein: CASSEDRRYNEQFF.

V usage is TRBV18 and J usage is TRBJ1-2; 8 positions match TRBD1. V gave up 1 base and J gave up 5 bases; unmatched junction bases: 12. This CDR3 spans 17 amino acids. Germline CDR1 reads KGHSH; CDR2 reads LQKENI. Written as DNA, the CDR3 is TGTGCCAGCTCACCACTCCCGACAGGGGATCCCGAGTATGGCTACACCTTC. It translates to CASSPLPTGDPEYGYTF.

The J gene is TRBJ1-3, the V gene TRBV11-2; no reliable D call. Deletions cut 1 base from V and 4 bases from J, with 11 bases between. Germline V gene sequence: CDR1 SGHAT, CDR2 FQNNGV. The CDR3 is 15 amino acids. CDR3 bases: TGTGCCAGCAGCTTAGCGTCAGGAACAGGAAACACCATATATTTT. Its protein is CASSLASGTGNTIYF.

The V and J genes are TRBV5-6 and TRBJ2-3; TRBD2 matches 12 bases. The CDR3 spans 15 residues. Germline CDR1 SGHDT, CDR2 YYEEEE. The V segment lost 4 bases and the J segment 14 bases; nucleotides outside the gene matches: 14. CDR3 amino acids: CASSRPGLAGRDGYF. CDR3 sequence (DNA): TGTGCCAGCAGCCGACCGGGACTAGCGGGTCGGGATGGGTATTTT. The entire variable domain, with the rest obtained from reference TRBV5-6 and TRBJ2-3, is as follows: DAGVTQSPTHLIKTRGQQVTLRCSPKSGHDTVSWYQQALGQGPQFIFQYYEEEERQRGNFPDRFSGHQFPNYSSELNVNALLLGDSALYLCASSRPGLAGRDGYFGPGTRLTVL.

The chain couples TRBV18 to TRBJ2-1; 12 nucleotides align to TRBD2. The length of the CDR3 is 16 residues. Germline-derived CDR1 and CDR2 are KGHSH and LQKENI. Trimming took 4 bases from V and 9 from J; bases not matched to a gene: 10. The CDR3 nucleotides read TGTGCCAGCTCACAGTCAGAACTAGCGGGGGGCGGTGAGCAGTTCTTC. Its translation: CASSQSELAGGGEQFF.

This chain joins TRBV15 and TRBJ2-5; TRBD2 might be the D (5 bases). This CDR3 is built from 14 residues. With 1 base removed from V and 7 bases from J, the gap between germline ends came to 13 bases. Per germline, CDR1 LNHNV and CDR2 YYDKDF (reference sequence). CDR3 sequence reads: CATSRVRGEGTQYF. DNA of the CDR3: TGTGCCACCAGCAGAGTCCGAGGAGAGGGGACCCAGTACTTC.

CDR3 nucleotides: TGTGCCAGCTCACCACGCGGACAGTTCCCCACAACTAATGAAAAACTGTTTTTT. Protein product: CASSPRGQFPTTNEKLFF. The gene calls are TRBV18 and TRBJ1-4, with a weak D call TRBD1 (6 bases). Germline-derived CDR1 and CDR2 are KGHSH and LQKENI. The CDR3 contains 18 residues. V was clipped by 1 base and J by 0 bases, with 15 bases between them.

The chain carries TRBV11-2 and TRBJ2-1, with D hard to call. There are 15 residues in the CDR3. V was clipped by 3 bases and J by 0 bases, with 9 bases between them. CDR1 and CDR2 from the germline V gene are SGHAT and FQNNGV. The CDR3 bases are TGTGCCAGCAGCTTTAGCCCAAGCTCCTACAATGAGCAGTTCTTC. This sequence encodes CASSFSPSSYNEQFF. The variable domain in full, with the rest retrieved from reference TRBV11-2 and TRBJ2-1, is EAGVAQSPRYKIIEKRQSVAFWCNPISGHATLYWYQQILGQGPKLLIQFQNNGVVDDSQLPKDRFSAERLKGVDSTLKIQPAKLEDSAVYLCASSFSPSSYNEQFFGPGTRLTVL.

This chain connects TRBV27 to TRBJ2-1; TRBD2 is a possible D gene (6 bases). Trimming removed 2 bases at V and 3 bases at J, with 8 bases between. There are 14 residues in the CDR3. Germline CDR1 and CDR2: MNHEY and SMNVEV (reference sequence). CDR3 amino acids: CASSLAGYYNEQFF. The CDR3 nucleotides read TGTGCCAGCAGTTTAGCGGGGTACTACAATGAGCAGTTCTTC.

The chain combines TRBV6-1 with TRBJ1-1; tentative D call: TRBD1 (5 bases). CDR3 length: 14 amino acids. V was clipped by 2 bases and J by 6 bases, with 13 bases between them. The V gene's germline CDR1 is MNHNS and CDR2 SASEGT. CDR3 protein: CASSERGNIPEAFF. The DNA of the CDR3 is TGTGCCAGCAGTGAAAGGGGCAACATACCTGAAGCTTTCTTT.

The rearrangement joins TRBV28 to TRBJ1-1; 8 nucleotides match TRBD1. CDR1 MDHEN and CDR2 SYDVKM come from the germline V gene. J was trimmed by 5 bases and V by 4 bases; bases with no gene match: 12. This CDR3 has 16 amino acids. In nucleotides, the CDR3 is TGTGCCAGCAGTTCACAGGGGGAGGGGGCTAGGACTGAAGCTTTCTTT. Encoded protein: CASSSQGEGARTEAFF.

The chain uses TRBV7-2 and TRBJ2-7; 7 bases fit TRBD1. V was pared by 3 bases and J by 0 bases, with 5 bases of the junction left unmatched. The V gene's germline CDR1 is SGHTA and CDR2 FQGNSA. The CDR3 is made up of 15 amino acids. CDR3 region: CASSLTGWSSYEQYF. The CDR3 DNA reads as TGTGCCAGCAGCTTGACAGGGTGGAGCTCCTACGAGCAGTACTTC.

The CDR3 reads CASSLTPNTEAFF. CDR3 coding DNA: TGTGCCAGCAGTCTTACACCGAACACTGAAGCTTTCTTT. The rearrangement joins TRBV6-5 to TRBJ1-1; D unclear. The germline V and J ends were trimmed by 5 bases and 1 base, with 8 bases remaining between them. The CDR3 totals 13 residues. The germline gives CDR1 MNHEY, CDR2 SVGAGI.

The chain has TRBV15 and TRBJ2-7; tentatively, D is TRBD2 (5 bases). Trimming removed 1 base from V and 6 bases from J, with 7 bases in between. The CDR3 has 12 residues. Looked up from germline, CDR1 is LNHNV and CDR2 is YYDKDF (reference sequence). The chain's CDR3 is CATSRARGEQYF. DNA for the CDR3: TGTGCCACCAGCAGAGCCCGGGGCGAGCAGTACTTC.

The V call is TRBV2, the J call TRBJ2-6, with TRBD1 matching 11 bases. The germline V gene has CDR1 SNHLY and CDR2 FYNNEI. The CDR3 runs to 16 residues. The ends lost 6 bases at V and 0 bases at J; junction bases unmatched: 1. The CDR3, as DNA: TGTGCCAGCAGGGGGACAGGGGGCTCTGGGGCCAACGTCCTGACTTTC. This encodes CASRGTGGSGANVLTF.

The chain links TRBV9 to TRBJ2-5, with TRBD2 as a possible D gene (5 bases). The CDR3 runs to 13 residues. Germline-derived CDR1 and CDR2 are SGDLS and YYNGEE. V was cut by 3 bases and J by 5 bases, with 11 bases left in between. The CDR3 DNA sequence: TGTGCCAGCAGCGCCCGACCGGGGGAGACCCAGTACTTC. It translates to CASSARPGETQYF. Combining the CDR3 with reference TRBV9 and TRBJ2-5 gives the whole variable domain DSGVTQTPKHLITATGQRVTLRCSPRSGDLSVYWYQQSLDQGLQFLIQYYNGEERAKGNILERFSAQQFPDLHSELNLSSLELGDSALYFCASSARPGETQYFGPGTRLLVL.

The rearrangement uses TRBV29-1 and TRBJ2-4, with D tentatively TRBD1 (6 bases). V was trimmed by 8 bases and J by 0 bases, leaving 11 bases between them. The CDR3 consists of 13 residues. Germline lookup yields CDR1 SQVTM and CDR2 ANQGSEA. This chain's CDR3 is CSQGSLAKNIQYF. CDR3 coding DNA: TGCAGCCAGGGGTCCCTAGCCAAAAACATTCAGTACTTC. The variable domain in full, completed from reference TRBV29-1 and TRBJ2-4, reads SAVISQKPSRDICQRGTSLTIQCQVDSQVTMMFWYRQQPGQSLTLIATANQGSEATYESGFVIDKFPISRPNLTFSTLTVSNMSPEDSSIYLCSQGSLAKNIQYFGAGTRLSVL.